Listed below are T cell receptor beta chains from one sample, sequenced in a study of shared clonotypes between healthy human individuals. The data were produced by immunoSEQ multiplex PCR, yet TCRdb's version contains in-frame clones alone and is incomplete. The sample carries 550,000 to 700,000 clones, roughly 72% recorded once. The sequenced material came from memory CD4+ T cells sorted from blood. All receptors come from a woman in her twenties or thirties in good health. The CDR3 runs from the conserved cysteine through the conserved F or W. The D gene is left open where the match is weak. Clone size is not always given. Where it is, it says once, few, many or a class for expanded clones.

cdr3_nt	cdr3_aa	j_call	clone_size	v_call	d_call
TGTGCCAGCAGCCAAGTTGGGTTAAAGGGTGGGGATCAGCCCCAGCATTTT	CASSQVGLKGGDQPQHF	TRBJ1-5	.	TRBV4-2	.
TGTGCCAGAAACCCGACGGACTACGAGCAGTACTTC	CARNPTDYEQYF	TRBJ2-7	.	TRBV25-1	.
TGTGCCAGCAGCCAATATTCGTCTGGGGCCAACGTCCTGACTTTC	CASSQYSSGANVLTF	TRBJ2-6	few	TRBV6-4	.
TGCAGTGCCCGGGCGGCCTACGAGCAGTACTTC	CSARAAYEQYF	TRBJ2-7	few	TRBV20-1	.
TGTGCCAGCGTATACCTTGGTGCAGATACGCAGTATTTT	CASVYLGADTQYF	TRBJ2-3	.	TRBV2	.
TGTGCCAGCTCACCAGCCGACAGGGATGGCTACACCTTC	CASSPADRDGYTF	TRBJ1-2	many	TRBV18	TRBD1
TGTGCCAGCGGAACCCAGGGAAGGGTCGGTGGAAACACCATATATTTT	CASGTQGRVGGNTIYF	TRBJ1-3	few	TRBV27	.
TGTGCCAGTAGGCCCGGGCAGCAAATCTATGGCTACACCTTC	CASRPGQQIYGYTF	TRBJ1-2	.	TRBV19	.
TGCGCCAGCAGCCCCTGGACAGGGCCTAACACTGAAGCTTTCTTT	CASSPWTGPNTEAFF	TRBJ1-1	.	TRBV5-1	TRBD1
TGTGCCACCAGCGACGAGGGACTAGTGTACACCGGGGAGCTGTTTTTT	CATSDEGLVYTGELFF	TRBJ2-2	.	TRBV15	TRBD2
TGTGCCATCGGGAGGGACAATGAGCAGTTCTTC	CAIGRDNEQFF	TRBJ2-1	.	TRBV10-3	TRBD2
TGTGCCAGCAAGGACGTGGGGAGCTCCTACGAGCAGTACTTC	CASKDVGSSYEQYF	TRBJ2-7	.	TRBV6-1	.
TGTGCCAGCAGCCAAGAGGGGGGTAAAGCGAACACTGAAGCTTTCTTT	CASSQEGGKANTEAFF	TRBJ1-1	.	TRBV14	.
TGTGCCAGCAGCCAGTCGGGGGCGAAGGTAGATACGCAGTATTTT	CASSQSGAKVDTQYF	TRBJ2-3	.	TRBV7-9	.
TGTGCCAGCAGCCCCGGGAGCATGGAGACCCAGTACTTC	CASSPGSMETQYF	TRBJ2-5	.	TRBV7-9	.
TGTGCCTGGAGTGTATCGGGGATGCCCTACGAGCAGTACTTC	CAWSVSGMPYEQYF	TRBJ2-7	few	TRBV30	.
TGTGCCAGCAGTCCGGAAATAGGAGGCTACACCTTC	CASSPEIGGYTF	TRBJ1-2	once	TRBV28	.
TGTGCCACCAGCAGAGACAGGACTACCGGGGAGCTGTTTTTT	CATSRDRTTGELFF	TRBJ2-2	.	TRBV15	.
TGTGCCAGCAGACGGGAGATGAACACTGAAGCTTTCTTT	CASRREMNTEAFF	TRBJ1-1	few	TRBV28	.